This TCR beta chain came from a study of T cell responses to AZD1222 COVID-19 vaccine. Whole-study context: Second-dose recipients at about 4 or about 12 weeks were treated as one pooled group. Broader study findings: Among spike-specific TCRs, nearly half reportedly target unmutated variant regions. No day 14 peak samples; only post-peak repertoires were characterized. White British people made up most donors, females outnumbered males, and clonal diversity was possibly underestimated.

Some clones are missing from TCRdb's copy, which holds only in-frame ones; the method was immunoSEQ multiplex PCR. The data hold more than 100,000 clones, with 87% observed a single time. CDR3 size: 12 residues. The V gene's germline CDR1 is MDHEN and CDR2 SYDVKM. V was shortened by 5 bases and J by 7 bases, with 9 bases between the two germline ends. A note on this clone: Its antigen is undetermined.

This TCR came from an adult in good health. This material consisted of peripheral blood, taken on day 0 of AZD1222 vaccination. The gene calls are TRBV28 and TRBJ2-1, with D perhaps matching TRBD2 (5 bases). The CDR3 region has the DNA TGTGCCAGCAGTCAAGGGAGTAATGAGCAGTTCTTC. Translated: CASSQGSNEQFF.